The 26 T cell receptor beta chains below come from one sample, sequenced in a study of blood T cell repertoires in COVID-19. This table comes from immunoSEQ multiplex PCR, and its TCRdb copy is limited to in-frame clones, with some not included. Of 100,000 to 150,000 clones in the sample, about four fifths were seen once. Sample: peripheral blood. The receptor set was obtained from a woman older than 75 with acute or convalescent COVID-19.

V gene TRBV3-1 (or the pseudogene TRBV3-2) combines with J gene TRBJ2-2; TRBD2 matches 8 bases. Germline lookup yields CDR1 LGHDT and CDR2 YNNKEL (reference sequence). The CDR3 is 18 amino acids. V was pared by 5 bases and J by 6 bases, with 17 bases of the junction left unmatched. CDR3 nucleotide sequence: TGTGCCAGCAGCGAGCATGGACGGGGGGGCTCGAGCGCCGGGGAGCTGTTTTTT. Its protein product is CASSEHGRGGSSAGELFF.

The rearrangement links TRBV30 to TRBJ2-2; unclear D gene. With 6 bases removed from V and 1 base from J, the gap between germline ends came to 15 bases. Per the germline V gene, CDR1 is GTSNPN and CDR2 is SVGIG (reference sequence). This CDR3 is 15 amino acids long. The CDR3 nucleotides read TGTGCCTGCCCCCCGAGCTCGGTGAACACCGGGGAGCTGTTTTTT. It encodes CACPPSSVNTGELFF.

Written as DNA, the CDR3 is TGTGCCAGCAGCCCCTCTCGCGGGAGAGAGACCCAGTACTTC. Translated, it gives CASSPSRGRETQYF. The chain employs TRBV3-1 (or the pseudogene TRBV3-2) and TRBJ2-5; the match to TRBD2 covers 7 bases. Per the germline V gene, CDR1 is LGHDT and CDR2 is YNNKEL (reference sequence). The J segment lost 4 bases and the V segment lost 4 bases, leaving 6 bases of the junction unmatched. The CDR3 contains 14 residues.

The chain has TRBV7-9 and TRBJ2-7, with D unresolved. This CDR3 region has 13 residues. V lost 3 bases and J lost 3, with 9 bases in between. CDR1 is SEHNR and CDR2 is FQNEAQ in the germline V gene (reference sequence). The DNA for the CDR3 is TGTGCCAGCAGCTTCTCCGAGGACTACGAGCAGTACTTC. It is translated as CASSFSEDYEQYF. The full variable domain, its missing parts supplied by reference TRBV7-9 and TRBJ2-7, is DTGVSQNPRHKITKRGQNVTFRCDPISEHNRLYWYRQTLGQGPEFLTYFQNEAQLEKSRLLSDRFSAERPKGSFSTLEIQRTEQGDSAMYLCASSFSEDYEQYFGPGTRLTVT.

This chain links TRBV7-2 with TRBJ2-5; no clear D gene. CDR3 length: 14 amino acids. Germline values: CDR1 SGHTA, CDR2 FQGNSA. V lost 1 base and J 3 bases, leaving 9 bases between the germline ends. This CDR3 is CASSLGFRKETQYF. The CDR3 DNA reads TGTGCCAGCAGCTTAGGGTTCAGGAAAGAGACCCAGTACTTC.

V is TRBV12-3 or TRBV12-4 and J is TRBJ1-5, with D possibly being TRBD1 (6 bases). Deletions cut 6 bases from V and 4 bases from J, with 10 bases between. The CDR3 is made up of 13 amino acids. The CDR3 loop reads CASRRTENQPQHF. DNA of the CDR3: TGTGCCAGCAGGAGGACAGAGAATCAGCCCCAGCATTTT.

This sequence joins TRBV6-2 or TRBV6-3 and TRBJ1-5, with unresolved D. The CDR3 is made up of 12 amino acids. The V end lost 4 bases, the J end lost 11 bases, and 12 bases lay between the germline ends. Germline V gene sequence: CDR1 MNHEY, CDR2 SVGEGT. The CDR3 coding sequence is TGTGCCAGCAGTTCCACTGTTGAGGCCCAGCATTTT. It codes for CASSSTVEAQHF.

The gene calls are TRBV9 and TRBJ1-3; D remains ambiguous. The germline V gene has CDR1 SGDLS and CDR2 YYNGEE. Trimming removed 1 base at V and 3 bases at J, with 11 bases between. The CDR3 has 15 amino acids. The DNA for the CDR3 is TGTGCCAGCAGCGTATCCGGGATAGGTGGAAACACCATATATTTT. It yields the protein CASSVSGIGGNTIYF.

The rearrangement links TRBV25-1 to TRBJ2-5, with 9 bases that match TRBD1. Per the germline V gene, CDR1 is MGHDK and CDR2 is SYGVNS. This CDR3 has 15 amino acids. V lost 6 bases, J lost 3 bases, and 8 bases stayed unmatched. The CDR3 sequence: CASSLSGTGKETQYF. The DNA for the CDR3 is TGTGCCAGCAGCCTTTCCGGGACAGGGAAAGAGACCCAGTACTTC.

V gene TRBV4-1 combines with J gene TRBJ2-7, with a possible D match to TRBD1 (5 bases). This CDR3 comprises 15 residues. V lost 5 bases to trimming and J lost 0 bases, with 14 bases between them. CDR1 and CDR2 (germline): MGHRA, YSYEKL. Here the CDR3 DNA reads TGCGCCAGCAGCGTAGGGGTCGCGAGCTCCTACGAGCAGTACTTC. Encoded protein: CASSVGVASSYEQYF.

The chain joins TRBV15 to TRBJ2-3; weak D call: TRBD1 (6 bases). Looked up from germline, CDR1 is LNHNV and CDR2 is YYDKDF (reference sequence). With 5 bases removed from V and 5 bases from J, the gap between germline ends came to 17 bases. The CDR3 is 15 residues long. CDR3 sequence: CATSGFTGTRDTQYF. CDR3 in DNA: TGTGCCACCAGCGGATTTACAGGGACCAGAGATACGCAGTATTTT.

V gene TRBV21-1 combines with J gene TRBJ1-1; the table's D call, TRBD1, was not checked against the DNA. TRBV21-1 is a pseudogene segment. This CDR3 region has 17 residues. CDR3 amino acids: CASSKDGKTRKNTEAFF. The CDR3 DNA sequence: TGTGCCAGCAGCAAAGACGGCAAGACACGTAAGAACACTGAAGCTTTCTTT.

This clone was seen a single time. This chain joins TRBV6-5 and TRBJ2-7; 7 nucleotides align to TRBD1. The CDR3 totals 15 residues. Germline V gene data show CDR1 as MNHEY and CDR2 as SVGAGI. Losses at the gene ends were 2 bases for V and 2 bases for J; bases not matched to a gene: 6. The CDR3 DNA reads TGTGCCAGCAGTTACGACAGGGTTACGGCCTACGAGCAGTACTTC. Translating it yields CASSYDRVTAYEQYF.

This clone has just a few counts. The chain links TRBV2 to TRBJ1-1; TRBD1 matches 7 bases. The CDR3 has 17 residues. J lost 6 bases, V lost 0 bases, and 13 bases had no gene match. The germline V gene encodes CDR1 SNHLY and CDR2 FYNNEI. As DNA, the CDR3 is TGTGCCAGCAGTGAAGCCAGTTTAGGGGGCGGGTTGGCTGAAGCTTTCTTT. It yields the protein CASSEASLGGGLAEAFF.

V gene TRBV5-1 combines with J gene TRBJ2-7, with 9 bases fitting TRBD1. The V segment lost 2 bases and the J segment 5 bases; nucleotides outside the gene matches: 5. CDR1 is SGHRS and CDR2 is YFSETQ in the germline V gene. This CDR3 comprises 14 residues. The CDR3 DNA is TGCGCCAGCAGCTTAGGGACAGGGTCCGACGAGCAGTACTTC. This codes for CASSLGTGSDEQYF.

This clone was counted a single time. CDR3 amino acids: CASSPSRGASDTQYF. CDR3 sequence (DNA): TGCGCCAGCAGCCCCTCGCGTGGGGCCTCAGATACGCAGTATTTT. The rearrangement uses TRBV5-1 and TRBJ2-3; D may be TRBD1 (5 bases). With 4 bases removed from V and 4 bases from J, the gap between germline ends came to 16 bases. Germline loops: CDR1 SGHRS, CDR2 YFSETQ. The CDR3 consists of 15 residues.

The CDR3 DNA reads as TGTGCCAGCAGCTCTACACCGAGGGTGAACACTGAAGCTTTCTTT. Its translation is CASSSTPRVNTEAFF. The chain carries TRBV7-2 and TRBJ1-1; no firm D call. Trimming left V 4 bases short and J 0 bases short, with 12 bases between. Germline V CDR1 and CDR2: SGHTA, FQGNSA. CDR3 length equals 15 residues. The full variable domain, with the rest looked up from reference TRBV7-2 and TRBJ1-1, is GAGVSQSPSNKVTEKGKDVELRCDPISGHTALYWYRQSLGQGLEFLIYFQGNSAPDKSGLPSDRFSAERTGGSVSTLTIQRTQQEDSAVYLCASSSTPRVNTEAFFGQGTRLTVV.

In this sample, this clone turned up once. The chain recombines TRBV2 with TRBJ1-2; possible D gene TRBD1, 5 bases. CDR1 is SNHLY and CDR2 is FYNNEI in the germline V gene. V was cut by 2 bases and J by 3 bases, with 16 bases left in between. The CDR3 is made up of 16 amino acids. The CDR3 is CASSESGYPRDYGYTF. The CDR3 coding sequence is TGTGCCAGCAGTGAATCGGGCTACCCCAGGGACTATGGCTACACCTTC.

The CDR3 reads CASSTRQGPAYEQYF. The CDR3, as DNA: TGTGCCAGCAGCACCCGACAGGGACCGGCCTACGAGCAGTACTTC. The J gene is TRBJ2-7, the V gene TRBV7-8; the match to TRBD1 covers 7 bases. This CDR3 has 15 residues. V was clipped by 5 bases and J by 2 bases; unmatched bases: 9. Germline CDR1 reads SGHVS; CDR2 reads FQNEAQ.

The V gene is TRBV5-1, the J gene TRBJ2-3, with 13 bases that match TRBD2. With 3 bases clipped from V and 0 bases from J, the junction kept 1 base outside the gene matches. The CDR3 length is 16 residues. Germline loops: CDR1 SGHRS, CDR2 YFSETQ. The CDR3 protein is CASSWGLAGSTDTQYF. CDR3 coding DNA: TGCGCCAGCAGCTGGGGACTAGCGGGGAGCACAGATACGCAGTATTTT.

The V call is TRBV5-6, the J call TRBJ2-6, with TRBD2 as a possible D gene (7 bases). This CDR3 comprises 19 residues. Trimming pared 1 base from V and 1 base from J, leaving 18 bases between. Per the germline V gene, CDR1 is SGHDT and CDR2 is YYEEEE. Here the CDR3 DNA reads TGTGCCAGCAGCTTGTATGGGCAGGGGAGGGTTTCTGGGGCCAACGTCCTGACTTTC. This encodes CASSLYGQGRVSGANVLTF.

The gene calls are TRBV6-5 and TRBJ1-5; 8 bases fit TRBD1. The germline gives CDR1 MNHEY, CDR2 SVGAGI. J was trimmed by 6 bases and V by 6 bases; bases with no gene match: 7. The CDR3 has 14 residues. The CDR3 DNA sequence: TGTGCCAGCAGAGCAGGGGGCGGGTTTCAGCCCCAGCATTTT. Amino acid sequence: CASRAGGGFQPQHF.

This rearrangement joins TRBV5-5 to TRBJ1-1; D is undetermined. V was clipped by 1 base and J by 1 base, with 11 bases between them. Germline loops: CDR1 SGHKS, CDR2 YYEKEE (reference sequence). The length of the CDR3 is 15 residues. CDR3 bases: TGTGCCAGCAGCTTGCGGGGAAGATCGAACACTGAAGCTTTCTTT. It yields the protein CASSLRGRSNTEAFF.

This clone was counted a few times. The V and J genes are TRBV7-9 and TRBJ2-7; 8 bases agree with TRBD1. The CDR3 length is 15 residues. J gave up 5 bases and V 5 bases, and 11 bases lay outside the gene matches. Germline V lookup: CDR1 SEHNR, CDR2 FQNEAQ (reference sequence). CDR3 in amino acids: CASSTRGTGRDEQYF. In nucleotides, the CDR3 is TGTGCCAGCAGCACCAGAGGGACAGGCCGGGACGAGCAGTACTTC.

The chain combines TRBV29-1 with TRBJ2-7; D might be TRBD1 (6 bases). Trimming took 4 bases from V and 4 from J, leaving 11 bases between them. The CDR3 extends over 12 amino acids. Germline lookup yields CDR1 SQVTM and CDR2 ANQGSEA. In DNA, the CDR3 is TGCAGCGTTGCAGGGGCTTCGTACGAGCAGTACTTC. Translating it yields CSVAGASYEQYF.

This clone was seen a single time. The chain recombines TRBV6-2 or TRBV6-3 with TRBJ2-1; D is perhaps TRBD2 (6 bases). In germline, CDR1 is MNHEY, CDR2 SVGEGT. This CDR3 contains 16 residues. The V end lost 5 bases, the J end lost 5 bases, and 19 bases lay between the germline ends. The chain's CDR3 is CASSTRDSKKDNEQFF. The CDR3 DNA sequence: TGTGCCAGCAGTACCCGGGACTCGAAAAAAGACAATGAGCAGTTCTTC.